These T cell receptor beta chains were read from a single sample in a study of cytomegalovirus exposure and HLA in healthy donors. The assay was immunoSEQ multiplex PCR, and TCRdb's table has in-frame clones only and misses some. The table includes over 200,000 clones, 75% to 90% detected once. The sample comprised PBMCs. The receptor source for this set is a woman in her 30s in good health and CMV-seropositive. The CDR3 runs from the conserved cysteine through the conserved F or W. The D gene is left open where the match is weak.

cdr3_nt cdr3_aa d_call j_call v_call
TGTGCCAGCTCACCCCGCGCCCTGGTGGAGCAGTACTTC CASSPRALVEQYF . TRBJ2-7 TRBV18
TGTGCCAGCAGTGAATGGGGGGAGGTTAGCACAGATACGCAGTATTTT CASSEWGEVSTDTQYF . TRBJ2-3 TRBV25-1
TGTGCCAGCAGTTTAGGGGGGTACGAGCAGTACTTC CASSLGGYEQYF . TRBJ2-7 TRBV13
TGTGCCAGCAGTGCCGGGACTAGCGGAACAGATACGCAGTATTTT CASSAGTSGTDTQYF TRBD2 TRBJ2-3 TRBV6-4
TGTGCCATGGACAGGTCGTTCAATGAGCAGTTCTTC CAMDRSFNEQFF TRBD1 TRBJ2-1 TRBV30
TGTGCCAGCAGCGCGGACACTGAAGCTTTCTTT CASSADTEAFF . TRBJ1-1 TRBV11-3
TGTGCCAGCAGCCTATTCGCGGGAGGATTGGGCACCGGGGAGCTGTTTTTT CASSLFAGGLGTGELFF TRBD2 TRBJ2-2 TRBV11-1
TGTGCCTGGAGACCACAATTTAGCACAGATACGCAGTATTTT CAWRPQFSTDTQYF . TRBJ2-3 TRBV30
TGTGCCAGCAGCCTGTCCCAGAACAATGGCTACACCTTC CASSLSQNNGYTF . TRBJ1-2 TRBV7-8
TGTGCCAGCAGGGGGGGCTACGAGCAGTACTTC CASRGGYEQYF . TRBJ2-7 TRBV6-5
TGTGCCAGCAGTGAATATGTTGGGGGGATGAACACTGAAGCTTTCTTT CASSEYVGGMNTEAFF . TRBJ1-1 TRBV25-1
TGTGCCAGCAGTGGACAGGGGGTCGGTGGCTACACCTTC CASSGQGVGGYTF TRBD1 TRBJ1-2 TRBV2
TGCGCCAGCAGCCAGAAAAGGACTCCGGTCGAGCAGTACTTC CASSQKRTPVEQYF . TRBJ2-7 TRBV4-1
TGCGCCAGCAGCCCGGGGACTACCTACACAGATACGCAGTATTTT CASSPGTTYTDTQYF TRBD2 TRBJ2-3 TRBV5-1